This TCR beta chain originates from a study of response to subunit inactivated influenza vaccine (dated by TCRdb to the late 2010s). Study-wide context: Deep quantitative T cell receptor repertoire profiling was used in the study to track responses to a trivalent subunit inactivated influenza vaccine. On the study overall, not on this receptor specifically: The authors proposed that each seasonal influenza vaccination may bring in only a limited number of new T cells.

On this clonotype itself: This clone's antigen is unknown. No quality values exist for individual bases; no much larger clone is one base distant.

From a lookup of the germline V gene, CDR1 and CDR2 are SGHVS and FNYEAQ. A distance of 11 bases separates the germline ends of V and J, which lose 5 bases and 0 bases respectively. Including cysteine and phenylalanine, the CDR3 has 14 amino acids. The entry retains the CDR3 DNA only, 42 bases that are in frame from base 1. The protocol used for the library was RT-PCR. Sequencing was carried out with an Illumina HiSeq 2500. TCRdb trimmed public reads at Q25 via fastp, called clones via MiXCR and kept in-frame beta chains. Every distinct CDR3 protein forms one entry, paired with its most common genes and DNA. For this sample the table gives 710,000 or so distinct CDR3 sequences, of which 15% to 19% were detected only once. Clones ranked in the top ten supply around a tenth of the sample.

This TCR was sampled from a middle-aged man who received an inactivated influenza vaccine. Donor details come from another sample of the same person, matched by shared clones. The chain is made from TRBV7-6 and TRBJ2-7; no D gene is confidently identified. The source was PBMCs from blood, collected approximately 12 days after vaccination. Read as DNA, the sequence is TGTGCCAGCAGCCCGTCCGAAGCCTCCTACGAGCAGTACTTC. This sequence encodes CASSPSEASYEQYF.